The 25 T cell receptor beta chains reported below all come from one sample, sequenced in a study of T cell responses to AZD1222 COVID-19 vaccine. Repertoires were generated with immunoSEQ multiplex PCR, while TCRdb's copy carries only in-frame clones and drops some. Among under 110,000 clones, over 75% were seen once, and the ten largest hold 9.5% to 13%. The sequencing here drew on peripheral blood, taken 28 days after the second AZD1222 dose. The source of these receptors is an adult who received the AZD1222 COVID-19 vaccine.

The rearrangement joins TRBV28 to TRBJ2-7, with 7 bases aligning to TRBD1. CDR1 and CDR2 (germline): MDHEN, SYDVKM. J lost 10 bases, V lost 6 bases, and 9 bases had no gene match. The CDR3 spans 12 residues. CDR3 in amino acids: CASSKGGGCQYF. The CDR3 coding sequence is TGTGCCAGCAGCAAAGGGGGCGGGTGTCAGTACTTC.

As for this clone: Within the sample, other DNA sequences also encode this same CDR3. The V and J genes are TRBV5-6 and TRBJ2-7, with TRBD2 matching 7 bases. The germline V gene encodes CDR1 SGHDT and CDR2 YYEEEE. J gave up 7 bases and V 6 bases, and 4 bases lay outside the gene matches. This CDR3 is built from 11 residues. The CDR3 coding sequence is TGTGCCAGCACCATGGGGGGGGAGCAGTACTTC. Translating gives CASTMGGEQYF.

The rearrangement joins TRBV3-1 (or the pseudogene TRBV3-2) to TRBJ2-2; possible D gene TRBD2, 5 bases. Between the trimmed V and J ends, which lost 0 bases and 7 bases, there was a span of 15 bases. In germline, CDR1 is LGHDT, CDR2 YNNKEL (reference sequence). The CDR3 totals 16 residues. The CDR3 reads CASSQEGGAGSGELFF. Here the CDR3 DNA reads TGTGCCAGCAGCCAAGAGGGTGGAGCTGGGAGCGGGGAGCTGTTTTTT.

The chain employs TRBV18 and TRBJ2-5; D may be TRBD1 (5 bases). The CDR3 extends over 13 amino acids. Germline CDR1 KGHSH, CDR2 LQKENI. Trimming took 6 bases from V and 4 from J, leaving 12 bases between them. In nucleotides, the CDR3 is TGTGCCAGCTCCCTGGGGCTACTAGAGACCCAGTACTTC. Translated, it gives CASSLGLLETQYF.

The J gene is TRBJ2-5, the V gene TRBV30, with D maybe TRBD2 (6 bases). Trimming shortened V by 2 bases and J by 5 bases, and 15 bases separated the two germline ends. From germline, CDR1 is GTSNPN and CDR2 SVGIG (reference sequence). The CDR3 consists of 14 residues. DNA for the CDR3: TGTGCCTGGAGTCCCGTGCTAGCGACCGAGACCCAGTACTTC. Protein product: CAWSPVLATETQYF. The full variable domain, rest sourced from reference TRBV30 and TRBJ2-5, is SQTIHQWPATLVQPVGSPLSLECTVEGTSNPNLYWYRQAAGRGLQLLFYSVGIGQISSEVPQNLSASRPQDRQFILSSKKLLLSDSGFYLCAWSPVLATETQYFGPGTRLLVL.

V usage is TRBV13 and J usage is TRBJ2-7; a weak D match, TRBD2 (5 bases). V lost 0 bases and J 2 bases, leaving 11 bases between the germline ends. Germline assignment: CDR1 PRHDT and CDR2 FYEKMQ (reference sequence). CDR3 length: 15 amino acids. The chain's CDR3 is CASSLGDGDAYEQYF. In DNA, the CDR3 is TGTGCCAGCAGCTTAGGGGACGGGGATGCCTACGAGCAGTACTTC.

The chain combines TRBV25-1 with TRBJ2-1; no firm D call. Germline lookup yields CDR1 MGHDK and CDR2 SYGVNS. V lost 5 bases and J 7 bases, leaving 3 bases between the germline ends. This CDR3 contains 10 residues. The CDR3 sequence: CASSSNEQFF. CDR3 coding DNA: TGTGCCAGCAGTAGTAATGAGCAGTTCTTC.

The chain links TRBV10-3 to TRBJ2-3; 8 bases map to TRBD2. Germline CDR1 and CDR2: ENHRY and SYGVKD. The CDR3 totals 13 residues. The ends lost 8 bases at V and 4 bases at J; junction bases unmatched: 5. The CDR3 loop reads CAIAGGGPDTQYF. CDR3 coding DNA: TGTGCCATCGCGGGGGGCGGGCCAGATACGCAGTATTTT.

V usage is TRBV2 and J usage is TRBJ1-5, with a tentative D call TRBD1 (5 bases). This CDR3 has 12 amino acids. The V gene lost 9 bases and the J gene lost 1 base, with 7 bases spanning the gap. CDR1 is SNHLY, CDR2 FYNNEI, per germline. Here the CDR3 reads CASGDSNQPQHF. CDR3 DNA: TGTGCCAGTGGGGACAGCAATCAGCCCCAGCATTTT.

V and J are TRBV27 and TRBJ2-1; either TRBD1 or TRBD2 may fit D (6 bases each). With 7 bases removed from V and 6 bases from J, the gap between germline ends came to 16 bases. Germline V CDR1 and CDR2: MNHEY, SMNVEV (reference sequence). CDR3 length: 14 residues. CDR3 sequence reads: CASNRAGTANEQFF. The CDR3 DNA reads TGTGCCAGCAACAGGGCGGGAACTGCCAATGAGCAGTTCTTC.

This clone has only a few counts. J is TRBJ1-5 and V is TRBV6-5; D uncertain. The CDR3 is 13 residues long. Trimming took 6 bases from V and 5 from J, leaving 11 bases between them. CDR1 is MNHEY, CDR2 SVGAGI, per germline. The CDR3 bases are TGTGCCAGCAGGAGGGCCGGAGATCAGCCCCAGCATTTT. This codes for CASRRAGDQPQHF.

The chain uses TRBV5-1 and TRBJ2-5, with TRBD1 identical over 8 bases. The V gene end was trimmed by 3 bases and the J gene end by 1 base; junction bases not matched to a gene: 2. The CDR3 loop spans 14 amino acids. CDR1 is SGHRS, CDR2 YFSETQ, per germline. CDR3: CASSSTGAQETQYF. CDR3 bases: TGCGCCAGCAGCTCGACAGGGGCCCAAGAGACCCAGTACTTC.

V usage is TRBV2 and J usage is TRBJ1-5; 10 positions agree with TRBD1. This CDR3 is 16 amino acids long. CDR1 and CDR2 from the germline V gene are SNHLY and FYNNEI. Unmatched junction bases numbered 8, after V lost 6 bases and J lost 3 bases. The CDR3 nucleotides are TGTGCCAGCAGCCGAGACAGGGGGCCTCTCAATCAGCCCCAGCATTTT. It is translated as CASSRDRGPLNQPQHF.

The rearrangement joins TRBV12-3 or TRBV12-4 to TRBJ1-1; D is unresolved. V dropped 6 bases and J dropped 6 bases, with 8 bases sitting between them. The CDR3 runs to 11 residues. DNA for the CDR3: TGTGCCAGCAGGATTAACGCTGAAGCTTTCTTT. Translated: CASRINAEAFF.

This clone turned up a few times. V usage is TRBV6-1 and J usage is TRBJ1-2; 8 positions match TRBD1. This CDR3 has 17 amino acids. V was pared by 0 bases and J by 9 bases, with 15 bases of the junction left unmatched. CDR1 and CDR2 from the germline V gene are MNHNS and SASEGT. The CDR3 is CASSEALGQGMVPRYTF. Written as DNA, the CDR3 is TGTGCCAGCAGTGAAGCACTCGGACAGGGTATGGTACCGCGCTACACCTTC.

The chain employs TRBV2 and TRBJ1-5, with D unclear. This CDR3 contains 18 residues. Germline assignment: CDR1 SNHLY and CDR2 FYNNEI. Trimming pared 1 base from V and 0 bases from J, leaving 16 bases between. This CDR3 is CASSEEAALSFSNQPQHF. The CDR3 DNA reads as TGTGCCAGCAGTGAAGAGGCAGCCCTTTCCTTTAGCAATCAGCCCCAGCATTTT.

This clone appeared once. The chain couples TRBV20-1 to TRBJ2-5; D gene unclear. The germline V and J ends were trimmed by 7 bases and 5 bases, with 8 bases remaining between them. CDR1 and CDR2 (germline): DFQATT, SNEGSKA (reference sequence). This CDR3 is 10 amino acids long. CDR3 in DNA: TGCAGTGTAAAAGGGGAGACCCAGTACTTC. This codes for CSVKGETQYF.

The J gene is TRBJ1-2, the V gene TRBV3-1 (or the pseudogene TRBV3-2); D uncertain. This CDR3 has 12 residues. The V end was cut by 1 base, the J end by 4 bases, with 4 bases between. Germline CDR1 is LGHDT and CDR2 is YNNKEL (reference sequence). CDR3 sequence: CASSQGIYGYTF. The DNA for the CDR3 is TGTGCCAGCAGCCAAGGAATCTATGGCTACACCTTC.

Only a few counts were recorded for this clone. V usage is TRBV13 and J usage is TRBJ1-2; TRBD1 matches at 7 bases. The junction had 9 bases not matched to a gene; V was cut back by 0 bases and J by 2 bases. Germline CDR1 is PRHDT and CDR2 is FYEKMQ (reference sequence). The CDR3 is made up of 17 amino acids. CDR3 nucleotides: TGTGCCAGCAGCTTAGGTCCTGACAGGGTGAGGAACTATGGCTACACCTTC. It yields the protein CASSLGPDRVRNYGYTF.

The CDR3 spells CASSAQGLNTEAFF. The CDR3, as DNA: TGTGCCAGCAGCGCTCAGGGATTGAACACTGAAGCTTTCTTT. The chain employs TRBV3-1 (or the pseudogene TRBV3-2) and TRBJ1-1, with TRBD1 as a possible D gene (5 bases). Trimming took off 5 bases at V and 0 bases at J, with 10 bases between the two ends. Germline V gives CDR1 LGHDT, CDR2 YNNKEL (reference sequence). CDR3 length equals 14 residues.

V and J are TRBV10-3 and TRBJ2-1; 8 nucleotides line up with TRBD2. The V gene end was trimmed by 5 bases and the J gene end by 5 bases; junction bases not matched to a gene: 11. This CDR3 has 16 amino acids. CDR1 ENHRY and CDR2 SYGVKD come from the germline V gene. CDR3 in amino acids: CAISPRAGGGDNEQFF. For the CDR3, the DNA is TGTGCCATCAGTCCCCGGGCGGGAGGAGGGGACAATGAGCAGTTCTTC.

The CDR3: CASSQTSGSFYEQYF. The DNA of the CDR3 is TGTGCCAGCAGTCAGACTAGCGGGAGCTTCTACGAGCAGTACTTC. The chain joins TRBV11-2 to TRBJ2-7; 12 nucleotides line up with TRBD2. Germline V gene sequence: CDR1 SGHAT, CDR2 FQNNGV. This CDR3 contains 15 residues. V gave up 6 bases and J gave up 3 bases; unmatched junction bases: 6.

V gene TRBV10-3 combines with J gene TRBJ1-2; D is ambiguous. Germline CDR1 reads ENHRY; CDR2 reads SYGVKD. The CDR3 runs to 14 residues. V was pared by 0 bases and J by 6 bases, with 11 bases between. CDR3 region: CAISESQVWDGYTF. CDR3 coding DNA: TGTGCCATCAGTGAGTCGCAAGTTTGGGATGGCTACACCTTC.

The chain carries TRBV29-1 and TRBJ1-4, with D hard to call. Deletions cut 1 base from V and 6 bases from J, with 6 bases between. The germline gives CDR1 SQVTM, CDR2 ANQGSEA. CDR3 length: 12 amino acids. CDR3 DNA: TGCAGCGTTGAAGGGGCAGATGAAAAACTGTTTTTT. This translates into CSVEGADEKLFF.

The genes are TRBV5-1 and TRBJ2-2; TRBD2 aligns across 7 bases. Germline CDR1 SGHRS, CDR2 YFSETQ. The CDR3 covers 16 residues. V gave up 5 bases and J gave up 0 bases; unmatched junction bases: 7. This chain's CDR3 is CASRSGLGANTGELFF. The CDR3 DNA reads TGCGCCAGCAGATCCGGACTAGGCGCGAACACCGGGGAGCTGTTTTTT.